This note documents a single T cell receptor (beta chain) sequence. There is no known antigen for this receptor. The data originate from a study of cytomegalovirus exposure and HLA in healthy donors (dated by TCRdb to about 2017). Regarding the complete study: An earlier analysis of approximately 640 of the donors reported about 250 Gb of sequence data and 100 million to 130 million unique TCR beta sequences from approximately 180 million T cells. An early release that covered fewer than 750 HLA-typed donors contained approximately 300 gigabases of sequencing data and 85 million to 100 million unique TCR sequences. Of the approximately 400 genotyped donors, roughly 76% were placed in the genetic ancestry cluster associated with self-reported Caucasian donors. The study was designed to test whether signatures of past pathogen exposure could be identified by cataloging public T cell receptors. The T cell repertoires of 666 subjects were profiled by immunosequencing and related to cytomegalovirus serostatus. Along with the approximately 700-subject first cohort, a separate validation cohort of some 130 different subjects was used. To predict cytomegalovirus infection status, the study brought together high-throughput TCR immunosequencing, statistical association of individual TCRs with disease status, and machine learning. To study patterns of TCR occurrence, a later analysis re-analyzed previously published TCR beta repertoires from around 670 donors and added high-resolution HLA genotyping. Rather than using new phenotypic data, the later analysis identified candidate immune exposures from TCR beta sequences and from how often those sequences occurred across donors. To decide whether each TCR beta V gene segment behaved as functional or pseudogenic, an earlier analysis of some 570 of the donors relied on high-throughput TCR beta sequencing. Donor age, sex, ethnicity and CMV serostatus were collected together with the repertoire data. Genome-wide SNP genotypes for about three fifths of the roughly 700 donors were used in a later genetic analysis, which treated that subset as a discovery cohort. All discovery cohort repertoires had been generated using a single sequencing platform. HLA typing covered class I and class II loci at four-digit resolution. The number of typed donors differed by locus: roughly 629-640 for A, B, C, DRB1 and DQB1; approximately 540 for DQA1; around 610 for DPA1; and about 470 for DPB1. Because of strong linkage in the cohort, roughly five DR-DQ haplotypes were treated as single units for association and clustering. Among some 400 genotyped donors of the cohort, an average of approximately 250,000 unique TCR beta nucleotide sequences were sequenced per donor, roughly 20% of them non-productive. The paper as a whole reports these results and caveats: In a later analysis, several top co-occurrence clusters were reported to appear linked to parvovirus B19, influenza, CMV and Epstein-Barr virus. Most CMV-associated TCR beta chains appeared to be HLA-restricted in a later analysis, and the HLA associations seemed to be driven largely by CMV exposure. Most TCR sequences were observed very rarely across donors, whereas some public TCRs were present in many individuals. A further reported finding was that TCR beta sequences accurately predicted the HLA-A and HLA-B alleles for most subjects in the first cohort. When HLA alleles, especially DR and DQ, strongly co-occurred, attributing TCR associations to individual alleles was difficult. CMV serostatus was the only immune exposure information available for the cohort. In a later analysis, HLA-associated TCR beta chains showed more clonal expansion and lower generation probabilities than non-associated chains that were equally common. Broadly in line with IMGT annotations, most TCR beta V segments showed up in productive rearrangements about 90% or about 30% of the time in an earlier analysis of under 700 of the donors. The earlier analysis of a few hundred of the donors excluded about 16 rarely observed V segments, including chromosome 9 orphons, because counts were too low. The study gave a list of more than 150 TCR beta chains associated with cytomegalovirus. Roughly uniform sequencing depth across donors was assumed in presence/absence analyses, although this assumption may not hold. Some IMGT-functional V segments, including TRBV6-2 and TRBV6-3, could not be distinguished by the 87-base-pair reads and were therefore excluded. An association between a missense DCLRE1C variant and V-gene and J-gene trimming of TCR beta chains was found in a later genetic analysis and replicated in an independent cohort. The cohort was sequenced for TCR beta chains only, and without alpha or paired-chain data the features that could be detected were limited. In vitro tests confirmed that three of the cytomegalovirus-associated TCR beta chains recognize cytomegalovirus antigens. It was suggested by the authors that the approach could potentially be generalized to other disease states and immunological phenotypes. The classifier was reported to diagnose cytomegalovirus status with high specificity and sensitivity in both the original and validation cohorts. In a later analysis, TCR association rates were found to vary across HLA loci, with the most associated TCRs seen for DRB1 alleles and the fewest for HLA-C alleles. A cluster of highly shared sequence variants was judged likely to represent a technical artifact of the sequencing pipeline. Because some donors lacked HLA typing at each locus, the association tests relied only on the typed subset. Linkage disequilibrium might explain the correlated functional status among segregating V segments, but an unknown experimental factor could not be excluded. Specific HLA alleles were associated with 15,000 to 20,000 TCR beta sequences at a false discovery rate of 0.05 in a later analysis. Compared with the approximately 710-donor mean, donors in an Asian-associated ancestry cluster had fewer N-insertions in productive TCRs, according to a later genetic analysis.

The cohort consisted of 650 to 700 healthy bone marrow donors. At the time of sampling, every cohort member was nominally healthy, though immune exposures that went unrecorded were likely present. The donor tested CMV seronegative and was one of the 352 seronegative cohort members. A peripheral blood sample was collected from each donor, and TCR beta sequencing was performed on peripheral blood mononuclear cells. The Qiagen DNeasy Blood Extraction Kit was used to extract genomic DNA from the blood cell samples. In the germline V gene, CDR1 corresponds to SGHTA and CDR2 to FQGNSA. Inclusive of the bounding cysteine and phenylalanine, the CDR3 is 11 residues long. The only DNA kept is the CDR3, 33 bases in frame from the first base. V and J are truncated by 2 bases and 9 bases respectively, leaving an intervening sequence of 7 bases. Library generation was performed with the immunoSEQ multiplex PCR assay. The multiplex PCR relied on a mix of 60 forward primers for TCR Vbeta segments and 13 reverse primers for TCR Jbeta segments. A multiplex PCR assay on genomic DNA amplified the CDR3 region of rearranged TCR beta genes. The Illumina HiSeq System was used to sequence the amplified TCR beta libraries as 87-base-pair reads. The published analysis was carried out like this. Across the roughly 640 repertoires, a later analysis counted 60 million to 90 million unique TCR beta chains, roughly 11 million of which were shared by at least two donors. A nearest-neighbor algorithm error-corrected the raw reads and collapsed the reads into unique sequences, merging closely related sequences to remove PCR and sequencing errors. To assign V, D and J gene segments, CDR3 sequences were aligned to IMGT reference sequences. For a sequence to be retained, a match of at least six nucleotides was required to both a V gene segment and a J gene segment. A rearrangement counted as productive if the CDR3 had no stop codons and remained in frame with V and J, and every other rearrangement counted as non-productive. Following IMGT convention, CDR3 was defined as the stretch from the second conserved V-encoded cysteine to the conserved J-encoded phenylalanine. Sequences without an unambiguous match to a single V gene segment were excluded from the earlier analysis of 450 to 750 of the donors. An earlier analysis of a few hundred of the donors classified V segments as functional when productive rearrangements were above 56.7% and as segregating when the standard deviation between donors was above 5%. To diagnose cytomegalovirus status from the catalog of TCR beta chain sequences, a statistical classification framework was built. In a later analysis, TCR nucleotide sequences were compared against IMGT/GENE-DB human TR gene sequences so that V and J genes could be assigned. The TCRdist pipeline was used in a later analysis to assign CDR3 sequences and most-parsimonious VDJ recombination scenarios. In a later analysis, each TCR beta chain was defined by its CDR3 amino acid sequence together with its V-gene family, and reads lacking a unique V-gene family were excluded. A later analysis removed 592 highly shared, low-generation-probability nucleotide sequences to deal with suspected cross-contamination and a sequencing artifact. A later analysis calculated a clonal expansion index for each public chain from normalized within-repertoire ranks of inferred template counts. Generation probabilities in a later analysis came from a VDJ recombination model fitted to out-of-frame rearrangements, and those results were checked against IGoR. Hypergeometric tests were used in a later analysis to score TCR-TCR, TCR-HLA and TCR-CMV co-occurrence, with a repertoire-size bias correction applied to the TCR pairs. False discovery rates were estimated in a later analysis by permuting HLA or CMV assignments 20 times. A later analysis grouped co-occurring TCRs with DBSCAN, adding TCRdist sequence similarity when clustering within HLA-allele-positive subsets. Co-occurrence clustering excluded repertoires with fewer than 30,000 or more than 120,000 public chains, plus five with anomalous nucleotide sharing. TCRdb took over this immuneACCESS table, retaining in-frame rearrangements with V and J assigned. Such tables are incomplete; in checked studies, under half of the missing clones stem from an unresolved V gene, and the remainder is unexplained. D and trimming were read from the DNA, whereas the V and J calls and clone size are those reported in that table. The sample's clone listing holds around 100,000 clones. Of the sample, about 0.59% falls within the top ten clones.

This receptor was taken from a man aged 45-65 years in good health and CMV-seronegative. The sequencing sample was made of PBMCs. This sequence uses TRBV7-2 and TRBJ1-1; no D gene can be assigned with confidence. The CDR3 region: CASSLLGKAFF. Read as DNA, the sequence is TGTGCCAGCAGCTTACTCGGGAAAGCTTTCTTT.